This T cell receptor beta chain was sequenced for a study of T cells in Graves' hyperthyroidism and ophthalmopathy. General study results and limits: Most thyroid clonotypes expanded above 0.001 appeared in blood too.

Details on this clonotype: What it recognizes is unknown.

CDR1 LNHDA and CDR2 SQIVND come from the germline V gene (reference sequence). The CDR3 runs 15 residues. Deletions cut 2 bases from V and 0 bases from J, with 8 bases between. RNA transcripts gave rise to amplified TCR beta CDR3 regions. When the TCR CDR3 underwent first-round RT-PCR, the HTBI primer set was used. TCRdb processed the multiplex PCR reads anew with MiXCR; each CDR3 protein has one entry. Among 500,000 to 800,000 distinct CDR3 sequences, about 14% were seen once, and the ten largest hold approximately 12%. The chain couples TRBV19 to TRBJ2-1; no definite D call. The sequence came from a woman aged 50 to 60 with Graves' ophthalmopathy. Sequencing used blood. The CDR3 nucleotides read TGTGCCAGTAGTATAAGTCTCGGCTCCTACAATGAGCAGTTCTTC. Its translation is CASSISLGSYNEQFF. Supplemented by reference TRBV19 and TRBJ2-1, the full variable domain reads DGGITQSPKYLFRKEGQNVTLSCEQNLNHDAMYWYRQDPGQGLRLIYYSQIVNDFQKGDIAEGYSVSREKKESFPLTVTSAQKNPTAFYLCASSISLGSYNEQFFGPGTRLTVL.